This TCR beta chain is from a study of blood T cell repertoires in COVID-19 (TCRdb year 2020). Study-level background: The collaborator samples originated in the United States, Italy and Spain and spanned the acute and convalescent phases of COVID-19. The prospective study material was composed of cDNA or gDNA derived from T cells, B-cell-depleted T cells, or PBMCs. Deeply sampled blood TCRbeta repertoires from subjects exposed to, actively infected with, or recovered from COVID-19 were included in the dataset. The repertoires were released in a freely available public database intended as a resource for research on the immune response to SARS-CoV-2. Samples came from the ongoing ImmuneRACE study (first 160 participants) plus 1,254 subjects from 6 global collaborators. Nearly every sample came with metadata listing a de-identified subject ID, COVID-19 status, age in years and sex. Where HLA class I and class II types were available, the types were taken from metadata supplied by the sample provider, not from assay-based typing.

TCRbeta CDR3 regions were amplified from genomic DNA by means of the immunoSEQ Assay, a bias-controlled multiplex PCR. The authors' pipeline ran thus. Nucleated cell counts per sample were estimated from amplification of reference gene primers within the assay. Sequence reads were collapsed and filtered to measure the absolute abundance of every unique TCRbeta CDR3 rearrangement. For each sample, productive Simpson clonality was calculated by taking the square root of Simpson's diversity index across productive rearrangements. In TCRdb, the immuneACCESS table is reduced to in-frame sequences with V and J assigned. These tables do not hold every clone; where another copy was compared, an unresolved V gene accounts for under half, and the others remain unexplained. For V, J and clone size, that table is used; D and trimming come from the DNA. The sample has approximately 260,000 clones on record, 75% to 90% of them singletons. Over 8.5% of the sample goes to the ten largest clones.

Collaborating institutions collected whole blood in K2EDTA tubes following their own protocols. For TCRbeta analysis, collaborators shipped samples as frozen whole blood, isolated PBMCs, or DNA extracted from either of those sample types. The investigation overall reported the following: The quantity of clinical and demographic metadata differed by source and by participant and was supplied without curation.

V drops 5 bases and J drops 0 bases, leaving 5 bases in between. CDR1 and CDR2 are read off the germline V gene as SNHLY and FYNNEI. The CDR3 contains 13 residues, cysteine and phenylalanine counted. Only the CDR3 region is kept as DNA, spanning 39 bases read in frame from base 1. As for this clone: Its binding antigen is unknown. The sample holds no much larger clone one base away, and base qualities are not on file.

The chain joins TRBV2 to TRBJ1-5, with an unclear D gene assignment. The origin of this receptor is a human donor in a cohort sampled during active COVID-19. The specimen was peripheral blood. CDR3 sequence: CASSKYSNQPQHF. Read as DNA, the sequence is TGTGCCAGCAGTAAATATAGCAATCAGCCCCAGCATTTT.